This entry lists 29 T cell receptor beta chains sequenced from one sample in a study of early T cells in non-severe SARS-CoV-2 infection (dated by TCRdb to the early 2020s). Libraries were made using 5' RACE. Sequenced using a NextSeq 500. TCRdb itself trimmed the public reads at Q25 with fastp, ran MiXCR and retained productive beta chains. Duplicate CDR3 protein sequences are folded into a single record with the most common DNA and genes. For this sample the table gives under 100,000 distinct CDR3 sequences, of which approximately 13% were detected only once. Together, the top ten hold 1.4% of the sample. The sequencing input was whole blood. The source is an adult who was a healthcare worker with PCR-confirmed SARS-CoV-2 infection or an uninfected control (not recorded which).

This clonotype was seen only a few times. The CDR3 region is CASSVQGVSGNTIYF. The CDR3 nucleotides read TGTGCCAGCAGTGTCCAAGGAGTATCTGGAAACACCATATATTTT. The chain uses TRBV6-1 and TRBJ1-3; D is unclear. CDR3 size: 15 residues. V lost 4 bases to trimming and J lost 1 base, with 11 bases between them. CDR1 MNHNS and CDR2 SASEGT come from the germline V gene.

The chain joins TRBV5-6 to TRBJ1-1; D is undetermined. This CDR3 contains 15 residues. The germline V gene encodes CDR1 SGHDT and CDR2 YYEEEE. V lost 5 bases to trimming and J lost 1 base, with 15 bases between them. The CDR3 DNA reads as TGTGCCAGCAGTTCGCTGGGCCTATCGAACACTGAAGCTTTCTTT. Translating gives CASSSLGLSNTEAFF.

In this sample, this clonotype turned up many times. This chain uses TRBV4-1 with TRBJ1-1; TRBD1 might be the D (5 bases). The CDR3 has 15 residues. The V gene lost 0 bases and the J gene lost 3 bases, with 11 bases spanning the gap. Germline V gives CDR1 MGHRA, CDR2 YSYEKL. This CDR3 is CASSQDVGAHTEAFF. DNA of the CDR3: TGCGCCAGCAGCCAAGATGTAGGGGCGCACACTGAAGCTTTCTTT.

The V and J genes are TRBV7-8 and TRBJ1-1; 11 bases map to TRBD1. V gave up 4 bases and J gave up 0 bases; unmatched junction bases: 13. Germline-derived CDR1 and CDR2 are SGHVS and FQNEAQ. The CDR3 covers 19 residues. CDR3 sequence reads: CASSSDRGLSRRMNTEAFF. CDR3 nucleotides: TGTGCCAGCAGCTCGGACAGGGGGCTATCCAGGAGAATGAACACTGAAGCTTTCTTT.

This clonotype was seen many times. The chain joins TRBV6-1 to TRBJ2-3; maybe TRBD2 (6 bases). The CDR3 is 15 residues long. Germline CDR1 MNHNS, CDR2 SASEGT. Trimming stripped 10 bases from V and 2 bases from J, with 19 bases between. The CDR3 DNA is TGTGCCACCATTACTAGCTTGCGGCTCACAGATACGCAGTATTTT. Its protein product is CATITSLRLTDTQYF.

With respect to this clonotype: Given a much more abundant clone one base away, this may be a read error. V gene TRBV10-3 combines with J gene TRBJ2-1; 7 bases align to TRBD1. CDR3 length: 16 amino acids. Trimming took 6 bases from V and 6 from J; bases not matched to a gene: 14. CDR1 and CDR2 from the germline V gene are ENHRY and SYGVKD. CDR3 sequence (DNA): TGTGCCATCAGGCGACGACCCGGGACAGTGGTCAATGAGCAGTTCTTC. Its protein is CAIRRRPGTVVNEQFF.

A remark on this clonotype: A read error is possible here, since a much larger clone lies one base away. The chain couples TRBV20-1 to TRBJ2-7; the D gene is possibly TRBD1 (5 bases). The germline V gene has CDR1 DFQATT and CDR2 SNEGSKA (reference sequence). This CDR3 has 15 residues. This CDR3 is CSARDPRQGFYEQCF. As DNA, the CDR3 is TGCAGTGCTAGAGATCCCAGGCAGGGTTTTTACGAGCAGTGCTTC.

CDR3 in amino acids: CASSIDRGIGTQYF. In DNA, the CDR3 is TGCGCCAGCAGCATCGACAGGGGAATAGGGACCCAGTACTTC. This chain uses TRBV5-1 with TRBJ2-5; 8 nucleotides agree with TRBD1. CDR1 is SGHRS, CDR2 YFSETQ, per germline. V lost 4 bases, J lost 7 bases, and 9 bases stayed unmatched. This CDR3 has 14 residues.

This clonotype has a count of ten or more. The rearrangement joins TRBV12-3 or TRBV12-4 to TRBJ1-1, with D uncertain. The CDR3 has 15 residues. Deletions cut 4 bases from V and 1 base from J, with 13 bases between. The CDR3 sequence is CASSSPTLENTEAFF. CDR3 in DNA: TGTGCCAGCAGTTCGCCGACATTAGAGAACACTGAAGCTTTCTTT.

In its sample, this clonotype was seen a few times. The V and J genes are TRBV5-1 and TRBJ1-2; 7 nucleotides agree with TRBD1. J gave up 2 bases and V 4 bases, and 11 bases lay outside the gene matches. CDR3 length: 16 residues. Germline-derived CDR1 and CDR2 are SGHRS and YFSETQ. CDR3 in amino acids: CASSLTSGGFNYGYTF. As DNA, the CDR3 is TGCGCCAGCAGCCTAACTTCAGGGGGATTCAACTATGGCTACACCTTC.

This clonotype has a count of ten or more. The V and J genes are TRBV5-1 and TRBJ1-2, with no clear D. The CDR3 is made up of 14 amino acids. V lost 4 bases, J lost 2 bases, and 12 bases lay in between. The V gene's germline CDR1 is SGHRS and CDR2 YFSETQ. DNA of the CDR3: TGCGCCAGCAGCATAAACGACGGAAACTATGGCTACACCTTC. This encodes CASSINDGNYGYTF. The full variable domain, its missing parts supplied by reference TRBV5-1 and TRBJ1-2, is KAGVTQTPRYLIKTRGQQVTLSCSPISGHRSVSWYQQTPGQGLQFLFEYFSETQRNKGNFPGRFSGRQFSNSRSEMNVSTLELGDSALYLCASSINDGNYGYTFGSGTRLTVV.

This chain uses TRBV6-5 with TRBJ1-6; 10 bases align to TRBD1. CDR1 is MNHEY and CDR2 is SVGAGI in the germline V gene. The CDR3 has 16 residues. Trimming cost V 8 bases and J 8 bases; bases outside gene matches: 12. CDR3 region: CASGERQGASDSPLHF. In DNA, the CDR3 is TGTGCCAGCGGGGAGAGACAGGGGGCGTCTGATTCACCCCTCCACTTT.

This clonotype was counted a few times. The chain joins TRBV6-5 to TRBJ2-1, with a possible D match to TRBD1 (5 bases). Trimming stripped 6 bases from V and 6 bases from J, with 12 bases between. Germline CDR1 MNHEY, CDR2 SVGAGI. The CDR3 spans 13 residues. DNA for the CDR3: TGTGCCAGCAGGGATAGAACAGGCAATGAGCAGTTCTTC. This sequence encodes CASRDRTGNEQFF.

The chain uses TRBV7-9 and TRBJ1-5; perhaps TRBD1 as D (6 bases). V was clipped by 8 bases and J by 0 bases, with 23 bases between them. Germline V gene sequence: CDR1 SEHNR, CDR2 FQNEAQ (reference sequence). CDR3 length equals 18 residues. CDR3 nucleotides: TGTGCCAGCTCAGCATGGCCCCCAGGGGTACATAGCAATCAGCCCCAGCATTTT. It translates to CASSAWPPGVHSNQPQHF.

This clonotype was recorded a few times. The chain links TRBV3-1 to TRBJ2-2; tentatively, D is TRBD2 (5 bases). The germline V and J ends were trimmed by 7 bases and 2 bases, with 14 bases remaining between them. This CDR3 is 15 amino acids long. Germline V gene data show CDR1 as LGHDT and CDR2 as YNNKEL (reference sequence). For the CDR3, the DNA is TGTGCCAGCATGGGTCAAAGGACTAACACCGGGGAGCTGTTTTTT. Translating it yields CASMGQRTNTGELFF.

In its sample, this clonotype was seen many times. The chain combines TRBV11-2 with TRBJ1-3; unclear D gene. The CDR3 spans 15 residues. The germline V and J ends were trimmed by 5 bases and 2 bases, with 13 bases remaining between them. Looked up from germline, CDR1 is SGHAT and CDR2 is FQNNGV. This CDR3 reads CASSARRGPGNTIYF. DNA of the CDR3: TGTGCCAGCAGCGCTCGACGGGGTCCTGGAAACACCATATATTTT.

This clonotype showed up just a few times. The rearrangement links TRBV15 to TRBJ2-1; D is perhaps TRBD2 (5 bases). The CDR3 extends over 13 amino acids. In germline, CDR1 is LNHNV, CDR2 YYDKDF (reference sequence). V gave up 8 bases and J gave up 0 bases, with 8 bases separating them. CDR3 in amino acids: CATGLASYNEQFF. CDR3 DNA: TGTGCCACCGGGCTAGCCTCCTACAATGAGCAGTTCTTC.

This clonotype was counted a few times. CDR3 nucleotide sequence: TGTGCCAGCAGCTACCTTAGGGGGCGCACACACAATGAGCAGTTCTTC. Translating gives CASSYLRGRTHNEQFF. This chain links TRBV11-2 with TRBJ2-1, with 7 bases identical to TRBD1. In germline, CDR1 is SGHAT, CDR2 FQNNGV. Trimming removed 4 bases from V and 5 bases from J; junction bases left unmatched: 11. CDR3 length: 16 amino acids.

This clonotype has a count of ten or more. V gene TRBV3-1 combines with J gene TRBJ2-5, with D perhaps being TRBD1 or TRBD2 (5 bases each). V was clipped by 2 bases and J by 7 bases, with 14 bases between them. CDR1 and CDR2 from the germline V gene are LGHDT and YNNKEL (reference sequence). The CDR3 has 14 residues. The CDR3 is CASSQRGLEGTQYF. The CDR3 DNA sequence: TGTGCCAGCAGCCAACGGGGCCTCGAGGGGACCCAGTACTTC.

There are many counts of this clonotype. V gene TRBV29-1 combines with J gene TRBJ1-4; D is possibly TRBD1 (5 bases). There are 12 residues in the CDR3. V lost 4 bases and J lost 8, with 11 bases in between. Germline loops: CDR1 SQVTM, CDR2 ANQGSEA. This chain's CDR3 is CSVGYGAEKLFF. The CDR3 DNA sequence: TGCAGCGTTGGATACGGGGCGGAAAAACTGTTTTTT.

This clonotype was recorded at least ten times. The chain recombines TRBV20-1 with TRBJ2-7; D may correspond to TRBD1 or TRBD2 (5 bases each). The CDR3 length is 13 residues. Germline lookup yields CDR1 DFQATT and CDR2 SNEGSKA (reference sequence). Trimming shortened V by 4 bases and J by 0 bases, and 10 bases separated the two germline ends. The CDR3 DNA follows: TGCAGTGCTATGGGGGAGAACTCCTACGAGCAGTACTTC. This encodes CSAMGENSYEQYF.

This clonotype was detected many times. The CDR3 here is CSARDMREMTYDNSPLHF. CDR3 bases: TGCAGTGCTAGAGATATGCGGGAAATGACTTATGATAATTCACCCCTCCACTTT. This chain uses TRBV20-1 with TRBJ1-6; D gene ambiguous. Between the trimmed V and J ends, which lost 0 bases and 5 bases, there was a span of 20 bases. Germline lookup yields CDR1 DFQATT and CDR2 SNEGSKA (reference sequence). The CDR3 extends over 18 amino acids.

This clonotype was detected many times. The CDR3 reads CATRRDSQKNTEAFF. The CDR3 DNA reads TGTGCCACCCGACGGGACAGTCAAAAGAACACTGAAGCTTTCTTT. The genes are TRBV6-5 and TRBJ1-1, with 7 bases aligning to TRBD1. Germline V gene sequence: CDR1 MNHEY, CDR2 SVGAGI. J was trimmed by 1 base and V by 10 bases; bases with no gene match: 12. This CDR3 comprises 15 residues.

Many counts were recorded for this clonotype. CDR3 residues: CASSFASGGYQETQYF. The CDR3 DNA reads TGTGCCAGCAGCTTTGCTAGCGGAGGGTACCAAGAGACCCAGTACTTC. The V call is TRBV7-9, the J call TRBJ2-5, with TRBD2 matching over 7 bases. The germline CDR1 and CDR2 sequences are SEHNR and FQNEAQ (reference sequence). CDR3 size: 16 residues. Trimming took 3 bases from V and 0 from J; bases not matched to a gene: 7.

This clonotype showed up just once. The chain combines TRBV6-5 with TRBJ1-1; D possibly corresponds to TRBD1 (6 bases). There are 12 residues in the CDR3. V was cut by 6 bases and J by 8 bases, with 13 bases left in between. The germline CDR1 and CDR2 sequences are MNHEY and SVGAGI. CDR3 in DNA: TGTGCCAGCAGCCCGGGGGCCGTCGAAGCTTTCTTT. This sequence encodes CASSPGAVEAFF.

This clonotype was observed a few times. The V and J genes are TRBV7-9 and TRBJ2-1; TRBD1 might be the D (6 bases). Germline assignment: CDR1 SEHNR and CDR2 FQNEAQ (reference sequence). The V and J ends lost 7 bases and 4 bases respectively, with 14 bases between them. This CDR3 region has 14 residues. As DNA, the CDR3 is TGTGCCAGCACCCGAGACAGGTCTTACAATGAGCAGTTCTTC. Translated, it gives CASTRDRSYNEQFF.

This clonotype was counted many times. The CDR3 DNA sequence: TGTGCCACCAGCAGGATTAAGGGCTTCGATTCACCCCTCCACTTT. Translating gives CATSRIKGFDSPLHF. The rearrangement uses TRBV15 and TRBJ1-6; no reliable D call. V was clipped by 3 bases and J by 8 bases, with 14 bases between them. The CDR3 is 15 residues long. Germline V gene lookup returns CDR1 LNHNV and CDR2 YYDKDF (reference sequence).

In this sample, this clonotype turned up many times. The chain uses TRBV27 and TRBJ1-1; weak D call: TRBD1 (6 bases). V lost 5 bases to trimming and J lost 6 bases, with 16 bases between them. CDR3 length equals 14 residues. Looked up from germline, CDR1 is MNHEY and CDR2 is SMNVEV (reference sequence). The CDR3 nucleotides read TGTGCCAGCAGTGGGGGGCCTAATATCGCTGAAGCTTTCTTT. Amino acid sequence: CASSGGPNIAEAFF.

This clonotype was seen a handful of times. V gene TRBV2 combines with J gene TRBJ2-7; no clear D gene. Per the germline V gene, CDR1 is SNHLY and CDR2 is FYNNEI. The CDR3 runs 10 residues. Trimming pared 4 bases from V and 7 bases from J, leaving 5 bases between. Written as DNA, the CDR3 is TGTGCCAGCAGTGGTAGGGAGCAGTACTTC. It yields the protein CASSGREQYF.